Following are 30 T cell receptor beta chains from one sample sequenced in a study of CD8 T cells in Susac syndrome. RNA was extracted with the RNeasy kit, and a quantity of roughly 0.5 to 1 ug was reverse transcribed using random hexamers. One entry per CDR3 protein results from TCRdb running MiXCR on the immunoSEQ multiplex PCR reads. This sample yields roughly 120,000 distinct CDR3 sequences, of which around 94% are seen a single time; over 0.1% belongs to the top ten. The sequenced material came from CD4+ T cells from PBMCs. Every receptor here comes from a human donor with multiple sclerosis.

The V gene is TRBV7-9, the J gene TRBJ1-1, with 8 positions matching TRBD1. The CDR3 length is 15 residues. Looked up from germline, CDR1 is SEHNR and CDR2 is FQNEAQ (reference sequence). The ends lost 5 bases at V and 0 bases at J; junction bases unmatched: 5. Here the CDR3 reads CASSPRGRLNTEAFF. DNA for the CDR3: TGTGCCAGCAGCCCCAGGGGGCGTTTGAACACTGAAGCTTTCTTT.

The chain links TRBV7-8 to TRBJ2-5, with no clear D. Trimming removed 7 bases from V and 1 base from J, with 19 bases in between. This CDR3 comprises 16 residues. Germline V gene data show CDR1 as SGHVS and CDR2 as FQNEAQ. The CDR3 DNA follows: TGTGCCAGCAACGCCCCAAGTCCGGGTCCCCAAGAGACCCAGTACTTC. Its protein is CASNAPSPGPQETQYF.

The DNA of the CDR3 is TGTGCCAGTAATCCGCGGGGGGGCCCGGGTGAGCAGTTCTTC. This codes for CASNPRGGPGEQFF. The J gene is TRBJ2-1, the V gene TRBV19; 9 bases fit TRBD2. Germline CDR1 is LNHDA and CDR2 is SQIVND (reference sequence). Germline trimming cut 7 bases from V and 9 bases from J; bases unmatched to any gene: 10. This CDR3 spans 14 amino acids.

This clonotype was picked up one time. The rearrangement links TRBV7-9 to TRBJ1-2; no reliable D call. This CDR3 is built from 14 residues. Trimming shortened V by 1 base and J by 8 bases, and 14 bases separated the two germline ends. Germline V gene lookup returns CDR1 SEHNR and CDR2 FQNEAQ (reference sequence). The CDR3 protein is CASSLDIYHGGYTF. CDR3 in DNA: TGTGCCAGCAGCTTAGACATTTACCACGGCGGCTACACCTTC.

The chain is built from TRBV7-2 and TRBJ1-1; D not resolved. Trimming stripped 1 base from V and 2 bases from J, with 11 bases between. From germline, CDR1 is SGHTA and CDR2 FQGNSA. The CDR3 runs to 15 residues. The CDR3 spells CASSLELAGNTEAFF. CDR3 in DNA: TGTGCCAGCAGCTTAGAACTTGCGGGTAACACTGAAGCTTTCTTT.

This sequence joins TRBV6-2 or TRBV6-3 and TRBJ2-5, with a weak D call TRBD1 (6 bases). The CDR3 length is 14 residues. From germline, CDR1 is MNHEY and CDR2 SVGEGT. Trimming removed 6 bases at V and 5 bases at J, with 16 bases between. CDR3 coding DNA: TGTGCCAGCAGCCCTCAGGGGCTTCTGGAGACCCAGTACTTC. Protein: CASSPQGLLETQYF.

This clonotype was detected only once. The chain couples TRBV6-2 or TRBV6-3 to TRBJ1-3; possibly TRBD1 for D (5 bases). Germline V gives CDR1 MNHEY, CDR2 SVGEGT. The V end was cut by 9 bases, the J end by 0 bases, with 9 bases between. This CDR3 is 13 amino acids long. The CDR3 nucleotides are TGTGCCAGTGACAGCGTCTCTGGAAACACCATATATTTT. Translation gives CASDSVSGNTIYF.

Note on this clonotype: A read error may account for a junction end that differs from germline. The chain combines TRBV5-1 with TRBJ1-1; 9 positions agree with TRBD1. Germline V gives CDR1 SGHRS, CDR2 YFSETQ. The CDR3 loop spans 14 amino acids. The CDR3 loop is CASSRTGENTEASF. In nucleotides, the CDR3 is TGCGCCAGCAGCAGGACAGGGGAAAACACTGAAGCTTCCTTT.

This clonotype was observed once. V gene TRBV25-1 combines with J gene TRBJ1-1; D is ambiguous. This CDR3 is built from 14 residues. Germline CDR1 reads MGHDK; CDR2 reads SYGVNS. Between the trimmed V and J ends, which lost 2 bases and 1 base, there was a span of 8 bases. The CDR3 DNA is TGTGCCAGCAGTGAACGGAGTAGGAACACTGAAGCTTTCTTT. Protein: CASSERSRNTEAFF.

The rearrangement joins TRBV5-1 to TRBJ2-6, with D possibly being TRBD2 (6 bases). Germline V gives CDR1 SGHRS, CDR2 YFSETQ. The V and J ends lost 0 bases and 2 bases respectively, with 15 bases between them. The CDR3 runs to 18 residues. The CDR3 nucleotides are TGCGCCAGCAGCTTGGAGGGACTGCAGGCAACTGGGGCCAACGTCCTGACTTTC. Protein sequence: CASSLEGLQATGANVLTF.

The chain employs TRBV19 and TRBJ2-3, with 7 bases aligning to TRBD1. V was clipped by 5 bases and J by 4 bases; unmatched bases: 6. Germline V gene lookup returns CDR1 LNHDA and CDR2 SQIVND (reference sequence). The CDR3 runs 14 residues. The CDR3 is CASSDRASADTQYF. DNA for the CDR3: TGTGCCAGTAGTGACAGGGCGTCCGCAGATACGCAGTATTTT.

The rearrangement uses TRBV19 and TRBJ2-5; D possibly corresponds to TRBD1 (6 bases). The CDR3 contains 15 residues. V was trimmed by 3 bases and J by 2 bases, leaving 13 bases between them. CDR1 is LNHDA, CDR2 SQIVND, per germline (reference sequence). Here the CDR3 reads CASSIQWGPQETQYF. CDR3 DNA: TGTGCCAGTAGTATCCAGTGGGGGCCACAAGAGACCCAGTACTTC.

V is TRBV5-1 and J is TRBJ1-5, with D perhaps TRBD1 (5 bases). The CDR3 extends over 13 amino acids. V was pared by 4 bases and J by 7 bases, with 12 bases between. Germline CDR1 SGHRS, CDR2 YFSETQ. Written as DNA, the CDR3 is TGCGCCAGCAGCCGGTCAGGGAAACAGCCCCAGCATTTT. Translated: CASSRSGKQPQHF.

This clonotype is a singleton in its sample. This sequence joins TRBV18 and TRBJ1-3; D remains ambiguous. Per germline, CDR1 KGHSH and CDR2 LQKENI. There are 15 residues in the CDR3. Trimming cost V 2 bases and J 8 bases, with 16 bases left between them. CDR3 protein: CASSPKGAGSDTIYF. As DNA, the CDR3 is TGTGCCAGCTCACCAAAGGGAGCCGGATCGGACACCATATATTTT.

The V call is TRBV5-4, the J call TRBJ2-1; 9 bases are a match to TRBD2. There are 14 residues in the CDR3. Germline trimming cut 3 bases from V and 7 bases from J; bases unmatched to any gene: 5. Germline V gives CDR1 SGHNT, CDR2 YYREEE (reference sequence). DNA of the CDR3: TGTGCCAGCAGCTCGCGGGGGGGCCAAAATGAGCAGTTCTTC. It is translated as CASSSRGGQNEQFF.

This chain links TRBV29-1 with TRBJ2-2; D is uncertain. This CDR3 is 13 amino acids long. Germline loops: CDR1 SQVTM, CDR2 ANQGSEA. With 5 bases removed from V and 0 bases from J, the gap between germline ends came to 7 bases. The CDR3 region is CSVSSTNTGELFF. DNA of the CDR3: TGCAGCGTTTCCTCCACGAACACCGGGGAGCTGTTTTTT.

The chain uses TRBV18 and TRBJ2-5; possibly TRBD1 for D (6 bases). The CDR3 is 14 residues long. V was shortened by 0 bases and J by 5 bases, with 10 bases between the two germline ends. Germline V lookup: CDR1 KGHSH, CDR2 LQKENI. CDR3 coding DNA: TGTGCCAGCTCACCACCGGGGGCCCGGGAGACCCAGTACTTC. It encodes CASSPPGARETQYF.

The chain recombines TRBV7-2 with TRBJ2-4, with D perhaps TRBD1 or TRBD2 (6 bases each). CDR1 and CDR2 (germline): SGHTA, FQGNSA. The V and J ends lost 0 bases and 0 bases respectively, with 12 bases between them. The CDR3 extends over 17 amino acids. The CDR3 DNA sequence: TGTGCCAGCAGCTTAGCCGAGGGGGGCCTAGCCAAAAACATTCAGTACTTC. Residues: CASSLAEGGLAKNIQYF.

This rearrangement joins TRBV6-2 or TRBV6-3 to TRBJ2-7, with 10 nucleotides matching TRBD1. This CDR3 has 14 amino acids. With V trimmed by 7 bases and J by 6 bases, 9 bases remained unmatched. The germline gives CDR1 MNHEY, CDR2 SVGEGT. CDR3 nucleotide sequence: TGTGCCAGCAACACCGGGACAGGGGCCCGCGAGCAGTACTTC. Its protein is CASNTGTGAREQYF.

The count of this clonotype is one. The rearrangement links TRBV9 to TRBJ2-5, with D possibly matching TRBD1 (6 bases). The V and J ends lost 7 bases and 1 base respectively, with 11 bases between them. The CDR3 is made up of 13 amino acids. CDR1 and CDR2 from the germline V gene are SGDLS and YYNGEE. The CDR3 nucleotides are TGTGCCAGCTCCTGGACAGTCCAAGAGACCCAGTACTTC. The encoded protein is CASSWTVQETQYF. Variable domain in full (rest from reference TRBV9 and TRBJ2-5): DSGVTQTPKHLITATGQRVTLRCSPRSGDLSVYWYQQSLDQGLQFLIQYYNGEERAKGNILERFSAQQFPDLHSELNLSSLELGDSALYFCASSWTVQETQYFGPGTRLLVL.

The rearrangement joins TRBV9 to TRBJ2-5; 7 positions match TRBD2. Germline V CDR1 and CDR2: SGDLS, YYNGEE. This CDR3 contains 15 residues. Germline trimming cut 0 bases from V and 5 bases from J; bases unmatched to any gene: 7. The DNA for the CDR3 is TGTGCCAGCAGCGTAGGAGACGGGAGGCAGGAGACCCAGTACTTC. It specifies CASSVGDGRQETQYF.

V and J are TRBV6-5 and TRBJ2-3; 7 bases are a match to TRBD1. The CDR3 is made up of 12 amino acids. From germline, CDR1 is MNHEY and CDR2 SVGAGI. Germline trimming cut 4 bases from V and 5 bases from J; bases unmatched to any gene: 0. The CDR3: CASSSGGDTQYF. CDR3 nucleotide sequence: TGTGCCAGCAGTTCAGGGGGAGATACGCAGTATTTT.

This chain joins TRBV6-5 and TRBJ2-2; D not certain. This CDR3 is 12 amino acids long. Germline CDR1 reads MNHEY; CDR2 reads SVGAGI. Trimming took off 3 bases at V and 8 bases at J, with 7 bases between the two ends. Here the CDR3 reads CASSYNRGELFF. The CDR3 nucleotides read TGTGCCAGCAGTTATAATAGGGGGGAGCTGTTTTTT.

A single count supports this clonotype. This chain's CDR3 is CASSPGGGGGYTF. Here the CDR3 DNA reads TGTGCCAGCAGCCCAGGAGGAGGGGGCGGCTACACCTTC. The V call is TRBV6-5, the J call TRBJ1-2, with 7 bases that match TRBD1. The CDR3 sequence is 13 residues long. J lost 8 bases, V lost 6 bases, and 9 bases had no gene match. Germline lookup yields CDR1 MNHEY and CDR2 SVGAGI.

CDR3 loop: CASSLASGSYYEQYF. CDR3 nucleotides: TGTGCCAGCAGCTTAGCGAGCGGGAGCTACTACGAGCAGTACTTC. V gene TRBV7-9 combines with J gene TRBJ2-7, with TRBD2 identical over 8 bases. V lost 0 bases and J lost 3; bases outside the gene matches: 4. The CDR3 has 15 residues. Germline V gene data show CDR1 as SEHNR and CDR2 as FQNEAQ (reference sequence). Full variable domain (remainder filled in from reference TRBV7-9 and TRBJ2-7): DTGVSQNPRHKITKRGQNVTFRCDPISEHNRLYWYRQTLGQGPEFLTYFQNEAQLEKSRLLSDRFSAERPKGSFSTLEIQRTEQGDSAMYLCASSLASGSYYEQYFGPGTRLTVT.

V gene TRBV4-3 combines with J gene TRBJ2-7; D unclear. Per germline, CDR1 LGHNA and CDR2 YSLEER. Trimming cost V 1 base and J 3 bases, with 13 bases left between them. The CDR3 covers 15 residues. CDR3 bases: TGCGCCAGCAGCCAAGCTTGGCAGGACCTCTACGAGCAGTACTTC. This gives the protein CASSQAWQDLYEQYF.

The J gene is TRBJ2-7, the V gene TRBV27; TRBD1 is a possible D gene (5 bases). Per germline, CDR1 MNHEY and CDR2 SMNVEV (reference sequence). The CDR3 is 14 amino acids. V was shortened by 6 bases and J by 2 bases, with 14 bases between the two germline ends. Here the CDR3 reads CASSPRLGPYEQYF. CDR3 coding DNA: TGTGCCAGCAGCCCCCGCCTGGGGCCCTACGAGCAGTACTTC.

The CDR3 sequence is CAISDPDRNYEQYF. CDR3 DNA: TGTGCCATCAGTGACCCGGACAGGAACTACGAGCAGTACTTC. The chain couples TRBV10-3 to TRBJ2-7; 7 bases line up with TRBD1. CDR1 is ENHRY, CDR2 SYGVKD, per germline. V shed 3 bases, J shed 3 bases, and the junction held 5 bases outside the gene matches. CDR3 size: 14 residues.

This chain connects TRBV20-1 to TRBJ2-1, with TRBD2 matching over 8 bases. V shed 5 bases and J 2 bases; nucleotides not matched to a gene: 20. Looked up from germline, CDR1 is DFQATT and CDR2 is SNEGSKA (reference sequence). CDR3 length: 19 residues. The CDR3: CSAPHSGSATSSAYNEQFF. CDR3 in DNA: TGCAGTGCTCCCCACAGCGGGAGCGCCACGTCCTCGGCCTACAATGAGCAGTTCTTC.

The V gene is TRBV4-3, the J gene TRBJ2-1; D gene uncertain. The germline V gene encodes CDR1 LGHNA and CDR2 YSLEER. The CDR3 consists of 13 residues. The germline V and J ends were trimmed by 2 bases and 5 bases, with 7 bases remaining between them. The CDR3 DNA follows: TGCGCCAGCAGCCAAAGACGCAACAATGAGCAGTTCTTC. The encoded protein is CASSQRRNNEQFF.